This T cell receptor (beta chain) was recovered during a study of T cells in Graves' hyperthyroidism and ophthalmopathy (dated by TCRdb to the late 2010s). A note on the overall study: Peripheral blood samples were taken at the time of initial diagnosis, prior to any treatment. The approximately 100 discovery patients were divided at random into training and test sets in a 7:3 ratio. A discovery cohort of roughly 100 patients, about 43 with Graves' ophthalmopathy and 55 to 65 with stable Graves' hyperthyroidism, was used to find distinguishing TCR V-J signatures. Thyroid tissue and blood T-cell repertoires from more than 5 Graves' hyperthyroidism patients were also compared in the study. After blood sampling, hyperthyroidism patients were treated with methimazole at a starting dose of 30 mg daily, and ophthalmopathy patients were treated with high-dose intravenous methylprednisolone. TCR Vbeta CDR3 sequencing of approximately 140 peripheral blood samples (under 45 ophthalmopathy, around 80 hyperthyroidism and around 17 progressor patients) is reported in the paper. Whether ophthalmopathy could be predicted prospectively was tested in an independent validation cohort made up of roughly 19 hyperthyroidism patients plus 17 patients who later progressed to ophthalmopathy.

With respect to this clonotype: The specificity of this receptor is unknown. At one of its ends the junction is not consistent with the germline gene, which may arise from a read error.

A patient counted as having stable Graves' hyperthyroidism if no progression to ophthalmopathy occurred over 18 months of follow-up. Hyperthyroidism patients were newly diagnosed, with disease duration under 2 months, and aged 18 to 65 years. Patients with uncontrolled infections, other autoimmune diseases, pregnancy or lactation were excluded. Diagnoses were based on clinical symptoms, serum thyroxine and TRAb, thyroid ultrasound and orbital computed tomography. Ficoll-Paque density gradient centrifugation was used to isolate PBMCs from approximately 10 ml of fresh peripheral blood. Total RNA was extracted with Trizol reagent, and quality was checked on an Agilent 2100 Bioanalyzer. Study-wide findings and limitations: Sample size was not statistically predetermined, and blinding of investigators to group allocation was not performed. Most expanded thyroid clonotypes (frequency above 0.001) were also detected in blood, a finding suggesting that blood repertoires may reflect thyroid immune responses. In validation, the model predicted progression to ophthalmopathy with 55% to 71% sensitivity and approximately 78% specificity, a median of 6.5 months before onset. Ophthalmopathy was separated from stable hyperthyroidism by a 13 V-J signature model, with around 90% sensitivity and 81% to 83% specificity obtained in cross-validation and 80%/75% obtained in testing.

The CDR3 sequence holds 13 residues, the cysteine and phenylalanine included. Kept here is only the CDR3 DNA, which spans 39 bases and is read in frame from base 1. Looking up the germline V gene yields CDR1 SQVTM and CDR2 ANQGSEA. The TCR beta CDR3 regions were amplified from RNA transcripts. For the first round of RT-PCR on the TCR CDR3, the HTBI primer set was used together with the Qiagen OneStep RT-PCR kit. Libraries were constructed in a second round of multiplex PCR, after which size selection and purification were performed. Sequencing of the libraries was done on an Illumina HiSeq2000 using paired-end 100 bp reads. Processing in the source paper ran as follows. SOAPnuke was used to process the raw data, removing reads that contained adapters or uncalled bases, had a mean Phred below 15, or lacked an exact match to the constant primer or identifier. COPE v1.2.5 was used to merge the high-quality paired reads, and each unique nucleotide sequence was defined as a clonotype. MiTCR v1.1 was used to align the clonotypes against IMGT TRBV, TRBD and TRBJ reference segments. The analysis included only V-J combinations with a frequency above 0.0001, which together covered 99% to 99.2% of the repertoires. The TCS score was defined as the ratio of F50 (clonal expansion) to E x V (chaos), calculated using BLOSUM62-based TCRdist between CDR3 peptides within each V-J. Welch's t-statistics and random forest reduced around 510 V-J features to 13, which were used in a naive Bayes classifier (R e1071). The public reads were quality trimmed at Q25 with fastp and then assembled into clones with MiXCR by TCRdb, keeping productive beta chains. Identical CDR3 protein sequences are pooled into one entry, listed with their most common genes and DNA. The V and J calls follow TCRdb's processing rather than the paper's. Present in this sample are about 560,000 distinct CDR3 sequences, over 15% of which were seen just once. Clones ranked in the top ten supply 18% of the sample.

The material sequenced was blood. The TCR originated in a young woman with Graves' hyperthyroidism. Recombination joined TRBV29-1 with TRBJ2-1; TRBD2 might be the D gene, on 5 matching bases. The CDR3 protein sequence reads: CGVEDSVHNEQFF. The nucleotide sequence is given as TGCGGCGTTGAAGATAGCGTCCACAATGAGCAGTTCTTC.